This T cell receptor beta chain was captured in a study of vaccination and CD4 T cells after COVID-19. On the study more broadly: Convalescent patients had positive nasal swab PCR results for SARS-CoV-2. Disease was mild in several and severe in one. Overlapping peptides of the spike proteins of SARS-CoV-2, HCoV-NL63, HCoV-OC43 and HCoV-229E were used for cell stimulation.

The CDR3 sequence is 14 residues long. The germline CDR1 and CDR2 sequences are MDHEN and SYDVKM. The junction had 4 bases not matched to a gene; V was cut back by 4 bases and J by 7 bases. Once obtained from cultured CD4+ T cells, the DNA was sequenced using the Oncomine TCR Beta short-read assay. A single record per CDR3 protein comes from TCRdb applying MiXCR to the PCR reads. The sample includes tens of thousands of distinct CDR3 sequences, 60% to 75% seen only once; the top ten take around 7.9%. Treatment specified: approximately 9-day PBMC culture with coronavirus spike peptide pools or control peptides (ViraFEST assay). Peptide pools at around 10 ug/ml stimulated two million PBMCs per well with roughly 10 IU/ml IL-2. Days 3 and 7 were when half the medium was replaced with fresh IL-2 medium. Points on this clonotype: Its antigen is as yet unknown.

The TCR originated in a human donor who had recovered from COVID-19. This rearrangement joins TRBV28 to TRBJ1-6; TRBD1 matches 7 bases. The sample comprised CD4+ T cells from blood, cultured in vitro. The chain's CDR3 is CASSYGTANSPLHF. CDR3 DNA: TGTGCCAGCAGTTATGGGACAGCCAATTCACCCCTCCACTTT.